The sequence of this T cell receptor beta chain was determined in a study of identical twins. Study findings and constraints: Abundant cord blood beta clonotypes carried fewer insertions; memory repertoires showed none. Out-of-frame alpha sequences shared between twins exhibited an excess of low generation probability.

There are a few counts of this clonotype. Its target is not known. Compared with germline, one end of the junction differs, possibly owing to a read error. Addition of a universal primer site occurred through template switching, and cDNA carried unique molecular identifiers. TCRdb re-derived calls from the 5' RACE reads in MiXCR, one entry per CDR3 protein. In the table there are hundreds of thousands of distinct CDR3 sequences, about 12% of which are singletons. CDR1 DFQATT and CDR2 SNEGSKA come from the germline V gene (reference sequence). The CDR3 consists of 16 residues. A further study also used this sample, focusing on yellow fever vaccine responses in identical twins.

The receptor's source is a young woman in good health. V usage is TRBV20-1 and J usage is TRBJ1-3; D gene ambiguous. Material for sequencing was PBMCs. The CDR3 region has the DNA TGCAGTGCTCGAGACTACATTAGGACCTCTGGAAACACCATATATTTT. This sequence encodes CSARDYIRTSGNTIYF.